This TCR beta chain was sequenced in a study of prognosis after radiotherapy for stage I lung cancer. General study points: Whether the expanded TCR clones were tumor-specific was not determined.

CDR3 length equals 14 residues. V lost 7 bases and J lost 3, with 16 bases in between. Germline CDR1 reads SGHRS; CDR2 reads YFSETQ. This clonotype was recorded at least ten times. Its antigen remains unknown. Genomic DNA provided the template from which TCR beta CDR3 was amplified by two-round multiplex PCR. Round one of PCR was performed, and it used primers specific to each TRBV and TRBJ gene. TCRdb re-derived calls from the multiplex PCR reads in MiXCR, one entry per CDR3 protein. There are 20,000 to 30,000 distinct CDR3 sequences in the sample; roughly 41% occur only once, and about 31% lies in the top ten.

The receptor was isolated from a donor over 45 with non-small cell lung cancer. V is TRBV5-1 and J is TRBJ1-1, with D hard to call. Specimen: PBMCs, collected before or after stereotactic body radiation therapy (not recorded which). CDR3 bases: TGCGCCAGCGCCAAGGGAACGGGAGACACTGAAGCTTTCTTT. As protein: CASAKGTGDTEAFF.